This T cell receptor beta chain was retrieved from a study of blood T cell repertoires in COVID-19. Looking at the study overall: Nucleic acid was either cDNA or gDNA, and it came from T cells, B-cell-depleted T cells, or PBMCs.

The germline CDR1 and CDR2 sequences are SEHNR and FQNEAQ (reference sequence). The CDR3 runs 12 residues. The V and J ends lost 3 bases and 6 bases, in that order; junction bases with no gene match: 2. Method: immunoSEQ multiplex PCR; TCRdb's copy keeps in-frame clones and lacks some. The table records about 160,000 clones, more than 65% of them present only once. Participant age was roughly 18 to 100 years, and participants resided in roughly 25 US areas. The sequence was obtained from a woman aged 40 to 55 with acute COVID-19. This rearrangement joins TRBV7-9 to TRBJ2-7; 7 bases fit TRBD1. The source material was PBMCs or T cells enriched from blood (not recorded which). CDR3 residues: CASSLRQGEQYV. DNA for the CDR3: TGTGCCAGCAGCTTGCGACAGGGCGAGCAGTACGTC.